These T cell receptor beta chains were read from a single sample in a study of shared clonotypes between healthy human individuals. TCRdb's copy holds only in-frame clones and misses some; the assay was immunoSEQ multiplex PCR. The sample consists of hundreds of thousands of clones, approximately 97% of them appearing once. Sequencing was performed on naive CD8+ T cells sorted from blood. The receptors come from a man aged 25 to 40 in good health. CDR3s include the opening cysteine and the closing phenylalanine or tryptophan. D genes are given only for firm matches. Clone size, where shown, is once, few, many, or a class for clones that have expanded.

>.|.|TRBV6-1|TRBJ2-1
TGTGCCGGATCCCGGACGGGAGAGCAGTTCTTC
CAGSRTGEQFF
>.|.|TRBV7-6|TRBJ2-2
TGTGCCAGCAGCTTACTGCTCACCGGGGAGCTGTTTTTT
CASSLLLTGELFF
>.|.|TRBV7-9|TRBJ2-7
TGTGCCAGTCGGGGCGGCTCCTACGAGCAGTACTTC
CASRGGSYEQYF
>.|.|TRBV9|TRBJ2-3
TGTGCCAGCAGCCCAAGGGCCGAGGCAGATACGCAGTATTTT
CASSPRAEADTQYF
>.|.|TRBV7-3|TRBJ2-1
TGTGCCAGCAGCTTAAGTACATGGACAGACAATGAGCAGTTCTTC
CASSLSTWTDNEQFF
>.|once|TRBV27|TRBJ2-3
TGTGCCAGCAGTATACCCCGGGAGGCAGGGGGCACAGATACGCAGTATTTT
CASSIPREAGGTDTQYF
>.|.|TRBV7-9|TRBJ1-5
TGTGCCAGCAGCTTAGGGGCAGAAAACCATCAGCCCCAGCATTTT
CASSLGAENHQPQHF
>.|.|TRBV18|TRBJ2-5
TGTGCCAGCTCACCCGCCGACAACCAAGAGACCCAGTACTTC
CASSPADNQETQYF
>.|.|TRBV5-1|TRBJ1-1
TGCGCCAGCAGCTTGGTGGAGGGTCGGGCGAACACTGAAGCTTTCTTT
CASSLVEGRANTEAFF
>.|.|TRBV7-9|TRBJ1-2
TGTGCCAGCAGCGCGACGGGACGCTTCTATTGGGGCTACACCTTC
CASSATGRFYWGYTF
>.|.|TRBV4-1|TRBJ2-7
TGCGCCAGCAGCCAAGATCCGGTGGGGGCGGGGGAGCAGTACTTC
CASSQDPVGAGEQYF
>.|once|TRBV30|TRBJ2-3
TGTGCCTGGAGCTTAGGGGGCACAGATACGCAGTATTTT
CAWSLGGTDTQYF
>.|.|TRBV2|TRBJ1-1
TGTGCCAGCACGGGCGAGAACACTGAAGCTTTCTTT
CASTGENTEAFF
>TRBD1|.|TRBV29-1|TRBJ2-1
TGCAGCGTTGAAGGTCCCGGCAGGGGGCGAGAGCAGTTCTTC
CSVEGPGRGREQFF
>TRBD1|.|TRBV7-8|TRBJ2-3
TGTGCCACGGTGGGGGACAGTGACTCTAGCACAGATACGCAGTATTTT
CATVGDSDSSTDTQYF
>TRBD2|.|TRBV9|TRBJ2-7
TGTGCCAGCAGCGTAGTCGGGACTAGCGCGAGTTACGAGCAGTACTTC
CASSVVGTSASYEQYF
>.|.|TRBV28|TRBJ2-2
TGTGCCAGCAGTTTGGGGGGTTCTGGGGAGCTGTTTTTT
CASSLGGSGELFF
>TRBD1|.|TRBV4-3|TRBJ2-2
TGCGCCAGCAGCCAGTGGACAGGGGGCGACGGGGAGCTGTTTTTT
CASSQWTGGDGELFF
>.|.|TRBV6-5|TRBJ2-6
TGTGCCAGCAGTTATCCTGGGGCCAACGTCCTGACTTTC
CASSYPGANVLTF
>.|.|TRBV5-4|TRBJ2-1
TGTGCCAGCACCTCCGTCGGGGCCTACAATGAGCAGTTCTTC
CASTSVGAYNEQFF
>.|.|TRBV29-1|TRBJ2-7
TGCAGCGTTGAACAAGCACGTTCGGGTGAGCAGTACTTC
CSVEQARSGEQYF
>.|.|TRBV29-1|TRBJ2-7
TGCAGCGTTGCTCCCAGGTCGCATTACGAGCAGTACTTC
CSVAPRSHYEQYF
>TRBD1|.|TRBV5-6|TRBJ2-5
TGTGCCAGCAGCTCCCCCCGGGACAGGGTCTGGGAGAGTGCGGAGACCCAGTACTTC
CASSSPRDRVWESAETQYF
>.|.|TRBV29-1|TRBJ1-2
TGCAGCGTTGAATCCCCAAGGGGGGGGTTCAACTATGGCTACACCTTC
CSVESPRGGFNYGYTF
>.|.|TRBV5-1|TRBJ2-7
TGCGCCAGCAGCTTGGCTGTCCTAACAGGGACCGAGCAGTACTTC
CASSLAVLTGTEQYF
>.|.|TRBV15|TRBJ2-3
TGTGCCACCAGCAGGGGGGTCCTGGGGAGTATAGGAACAGATACGCAGTATTTT
CATSRGVLGSIGTDTQYF
>TRBD1|once|TRBV11-2|TRBJ2-5
TGTGCCAGCAGCTCCCGACAGGGTACTAAAGAGACCCAGTACTTC
CASSSRQGTKETQYF